This entry concerns a single T cell receptor (beta chain). Its antigen is not identified. Clones were sequenced by immunoSEQ multiplex PCR, and TCRdb holds only the in-frame ones, with some missing. This sample has over 85,000 clones, with 85% to 95% found just once. It was the approximately 130-subject validation cohort, separate from the approximately 700-subject first cohort, to which the donors belonged. These data come from a study of cytomegalovirus exposure and HLA in healthy donors. Study overall: It was reported in a later analysis that the roughly 120 validation repertoires used the same platform as the roughly 640 first-cohort repertoires. Notes on the study in general: It was 160 or so TCR beta chains that were listed as cytomegalovirus-associated. One later analysis, an examination of the approximately 130 validation repertoires, found that first-cohort TCR clusters tended to co-occur in them.

V gave up 5 bases and J gave up 3 bases, with 21 bases separating them. The V gene's germline CDR1 is SGHRS and CDR2 YFSETQ. The CDR3 consists of 17 residues. The V call is TRBV5-1, the J call TRBJ2-1; maybe TRBD2 (7 bases). The receptor was derived from a woman aged 18-29 years in good health and CMV-seronegative. Sequenced input: PBMCs. The CDR3: CASRRTGGKTSYNEQFF. CDR3 nucleotides: TGCGCCAGCAGGAGAACGGGGGGCAAAACCAGCTACAATGAGCAGTTCTTC.